This entry is about one T cell receptor beta chain. This record belongs to a study of control samples from healthy donors and cancer patients. V gave up 3 bases and J gave up 2 bases; unmatched junction bases: 3. The germline gives CDR1 WSHSY, CDR2 SAAADI. The CDR3 is made up of 14 amino acids. Assay: immunoSEQ multiplex PCR; the TCRdb copy retains only in-frame clones and omits some. The sample records about 120,000 clones, around 88% being singletons. The rearrangement uses TRBV10-2 and TRBJ1-1; 7 bases map to TRBD1. The specimen was blood. This TCR derives from a middle-aged man in good health. CDR3 protein: CASSDQGGNTEAFF. The DNA for the CDR3 is TGCGCCAGCAGTGACCAAGGGGGCAACACTGAAGCTTTCTTT.